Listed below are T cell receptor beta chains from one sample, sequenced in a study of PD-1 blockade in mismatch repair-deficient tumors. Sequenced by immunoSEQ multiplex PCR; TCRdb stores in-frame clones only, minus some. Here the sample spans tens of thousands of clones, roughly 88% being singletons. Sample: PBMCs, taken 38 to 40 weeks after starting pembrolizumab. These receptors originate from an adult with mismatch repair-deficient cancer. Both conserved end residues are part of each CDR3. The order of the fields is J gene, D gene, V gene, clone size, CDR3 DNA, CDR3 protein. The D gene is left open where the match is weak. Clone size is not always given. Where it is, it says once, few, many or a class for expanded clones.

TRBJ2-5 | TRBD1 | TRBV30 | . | TGTGCCTATACGGACAGGGGGTACCAAGAGACCCAGTACTTC | CAYTDRGYQETQYF
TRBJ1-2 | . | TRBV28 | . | TGTGCCAGCAGACCTCCCGCGTGGGGGGAAGGCTACACCTTC | CASRPPAWGEGYTF
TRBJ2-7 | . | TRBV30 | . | TGTGCCTTCGCTCGGCCGGCAGCGTTCCACTACGAGCAGTACTTC | CAFARPAAFHYEQYF
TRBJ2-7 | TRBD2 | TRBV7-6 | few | TGTGCCAGCAGCGCCCTTGGGGGGAGCGGGAGCGAGCAGTACTTC | CASSALGGSGSEQYF
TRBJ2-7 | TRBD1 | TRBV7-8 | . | TGTGCCAGCAGCCCGGGGACAGGGTCGTACGAGCAGTACTTC | CASSPGTGSYEQYF
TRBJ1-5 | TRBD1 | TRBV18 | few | TGTGCCAGCTCAGAAAGGCAGGGGGCGGGTCAGCCCCAGCATTTT | CASSERQGAGQPQHF
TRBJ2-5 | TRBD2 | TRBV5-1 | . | TGCGCCAGCAGCTTGGGTTTGGGACTAGCGGAAGAGACCCAGTACTTC | CASSLGLGLAEETQYF
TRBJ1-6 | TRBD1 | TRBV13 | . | TGTGCCAGCAGCTTCTTACCGGGACAGGGTACTGTGTCACCCCTCCACTTT | CASSFLPGQGTVSPLHF
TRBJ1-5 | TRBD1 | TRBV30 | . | TGTGCCTGGAGTGGGACAGGGCTAGGCAATCAGCCCCAGCATTTT | CAWSGTGLGNQPQHF
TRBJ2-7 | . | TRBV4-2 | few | TGTGCCAGCAGCCTAGAACAAGCCTACGAGCAGTACTTC | CASSLEQAYEQYF
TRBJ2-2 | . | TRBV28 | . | TGTGCCAGCAACCGGGGCGGGGAGCTGTTTTTT | CASNRGGELFF
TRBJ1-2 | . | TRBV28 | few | TGTGCCAGCAGCAACCGGGGGAGGCAGGGCTACACCTTC | CASSNRGRQGYTF
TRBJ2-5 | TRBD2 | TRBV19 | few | TGTGCCAGTAGTATAGATGCTAGCGGGACCCTCTGGACCCAGTACTTC | CASSIDASGTLWTQYF
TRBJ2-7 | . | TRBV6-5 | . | TGTGCCAGCAGTTTGGCTAGCCGGACCTACGAGCAGTACTTC | CASSLASRTYEQYF
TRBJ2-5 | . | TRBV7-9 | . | TGTGCCAGCAGCTTAGGTGGGAGCGCGGAGACCCAGTACTTC | CASSLGGSAETQYF
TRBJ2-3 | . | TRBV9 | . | TGTGCCAGCAGCGAGGTGGGCCGAACAGATACGCAGTATTTT | CASSEVGRTDTQYF
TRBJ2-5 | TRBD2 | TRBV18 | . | TGTGCCAGCTCACCATTACGTCGGGAGGGAGAGACCCAGTACTTC | CASSPLRREGETQYF
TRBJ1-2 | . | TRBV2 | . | TGTGCCAGCAGGCTCGGTGGTGGCTATGGCTACACCTTC | CASRLGGGYGYTF
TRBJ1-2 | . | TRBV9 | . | TGTGCCAGCAGCGTCCGCGGAGGATCCAAGGGCTACACCTTC | CASSVRGGSKGYTF
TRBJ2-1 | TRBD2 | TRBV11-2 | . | TGTGCCAGCAGCTTAACTAGCGGGAGCAATGAGCAGTTCTTC | CASSLTSGSNEQFF
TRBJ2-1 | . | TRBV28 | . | TGTGCCAGCAAGCCTGGCGGAGGGGGAGGGACCTACAATGAGCAGTTCTTC | CASKPGGGGGTYNEQFF
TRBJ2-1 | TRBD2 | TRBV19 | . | TGTGCCAGCGCCTCGGGACTAGCGACCCATGAGCAGTTCTTC | CASASGLATHEQFF
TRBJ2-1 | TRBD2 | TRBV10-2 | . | TGCGCCAGCAGGAGGACTAGCGGGAGGACCTACAATGAGCAGTTCTTC | CASRRTSGRTYNEQFF
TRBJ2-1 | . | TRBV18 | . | TGTGCCAGCTCACCAAGCGAGTTGGAGTACAATGAGCAGTTCTTC | CASSPSELEYNEQFF